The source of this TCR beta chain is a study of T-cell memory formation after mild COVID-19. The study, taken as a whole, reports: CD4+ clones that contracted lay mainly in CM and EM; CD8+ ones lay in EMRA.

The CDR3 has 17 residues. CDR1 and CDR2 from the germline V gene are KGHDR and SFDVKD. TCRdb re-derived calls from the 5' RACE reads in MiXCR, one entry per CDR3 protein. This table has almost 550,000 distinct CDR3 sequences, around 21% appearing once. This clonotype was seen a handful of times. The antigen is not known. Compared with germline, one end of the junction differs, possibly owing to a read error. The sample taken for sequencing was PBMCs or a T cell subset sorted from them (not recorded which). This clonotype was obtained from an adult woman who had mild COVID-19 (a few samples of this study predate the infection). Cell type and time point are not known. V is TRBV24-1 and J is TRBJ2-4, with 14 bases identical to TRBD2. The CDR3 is CATSVGTSGRSKSIQYF. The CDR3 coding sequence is TGTGCCACCAGTGTTGGGACTAGCGGGAGAAGTAAAAGCATTCAGTACTTC.